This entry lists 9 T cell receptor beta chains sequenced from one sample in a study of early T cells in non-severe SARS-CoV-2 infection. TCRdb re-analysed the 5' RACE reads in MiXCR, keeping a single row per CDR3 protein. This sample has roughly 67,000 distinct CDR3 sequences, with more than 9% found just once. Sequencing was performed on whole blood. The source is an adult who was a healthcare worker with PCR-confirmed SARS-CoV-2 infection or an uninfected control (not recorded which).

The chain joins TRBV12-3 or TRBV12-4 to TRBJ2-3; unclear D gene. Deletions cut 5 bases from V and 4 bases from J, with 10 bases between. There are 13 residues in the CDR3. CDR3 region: CASSGVRPDTQYF. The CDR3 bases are TGTGCCAGCAGTGGCGTGAGGCCAGATACGCAGTATTTT.

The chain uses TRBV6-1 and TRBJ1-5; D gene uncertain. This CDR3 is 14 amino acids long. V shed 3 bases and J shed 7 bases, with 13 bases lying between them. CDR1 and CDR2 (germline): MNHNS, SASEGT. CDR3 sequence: CASSDGGSSQPQHF. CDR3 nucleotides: TGTGCCAGCAGTGATGGAGGGTCAAGCCAGCCCCAGCATTTT.

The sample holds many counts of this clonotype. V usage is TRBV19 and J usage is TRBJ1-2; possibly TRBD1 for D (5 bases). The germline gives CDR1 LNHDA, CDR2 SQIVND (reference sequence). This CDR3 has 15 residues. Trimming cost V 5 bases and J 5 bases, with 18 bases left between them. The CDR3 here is CASSAAGDYPYGYTF. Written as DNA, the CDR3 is TGTGCCAGTAGTGCCGCCGGGGACTACCCATATGGCTACACCTTC.

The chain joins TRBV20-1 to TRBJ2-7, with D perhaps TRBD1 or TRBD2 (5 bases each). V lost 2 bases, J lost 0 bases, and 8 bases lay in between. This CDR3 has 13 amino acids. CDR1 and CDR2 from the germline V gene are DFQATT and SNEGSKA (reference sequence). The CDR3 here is CSARRDVSYEQYF. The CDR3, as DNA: TGCAGTGCTAGAAGGGACGTCTCCTACGAGCAGTACTTC.

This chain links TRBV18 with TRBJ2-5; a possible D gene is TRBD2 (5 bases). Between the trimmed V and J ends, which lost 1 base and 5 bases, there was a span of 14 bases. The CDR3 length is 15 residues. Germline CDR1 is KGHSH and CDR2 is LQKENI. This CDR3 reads CASSPLAGMVETQYF. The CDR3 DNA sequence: TGTGCCAGCTCACCACTAGCCGGGATGGTGGAGACCCAGTACTTC.

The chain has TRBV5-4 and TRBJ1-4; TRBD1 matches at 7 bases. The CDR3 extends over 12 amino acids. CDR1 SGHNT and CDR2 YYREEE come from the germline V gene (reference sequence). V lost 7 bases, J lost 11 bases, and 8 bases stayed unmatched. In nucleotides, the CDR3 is TGTGCCAGCGGTGACAGGGAGCGGAAACTGTTTTTT. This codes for CASGDRERKLFF.

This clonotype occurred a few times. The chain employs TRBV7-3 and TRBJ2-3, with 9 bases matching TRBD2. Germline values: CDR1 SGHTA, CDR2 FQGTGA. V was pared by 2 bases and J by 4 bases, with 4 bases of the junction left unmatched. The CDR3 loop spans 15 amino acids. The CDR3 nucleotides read TGTGCCAGCAGCTTAGGCGGGGGGGCGGCAGATACGCAGTATTTT. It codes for CASSLGGGAADTQYF.

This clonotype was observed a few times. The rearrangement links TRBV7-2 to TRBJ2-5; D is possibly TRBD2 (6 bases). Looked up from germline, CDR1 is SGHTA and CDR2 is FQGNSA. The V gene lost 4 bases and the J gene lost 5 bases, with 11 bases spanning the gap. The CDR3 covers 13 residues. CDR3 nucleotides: TGTGCCAGCAGCTCCCAGGGACTGGAGACCCAGTACTTC. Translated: CASSSQGLETQYF.

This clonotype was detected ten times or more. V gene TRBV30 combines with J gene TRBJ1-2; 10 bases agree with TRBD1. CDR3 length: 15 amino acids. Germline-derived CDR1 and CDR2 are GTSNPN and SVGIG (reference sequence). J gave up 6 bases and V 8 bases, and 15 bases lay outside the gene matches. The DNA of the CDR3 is TGTGCCGCACTACCCATACGACAGGGGGCAAATGGCTACACCTTC. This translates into CAALPIRQGANGYTF.